What follows is one T cell receptor (beta chain) and its context. This record comes from a study of blood T cells in healthy people across ages. The length of the CDR3 is 15 residues. V lost 0 bases to trimming and J lost 7 bases, with 13 bases between them. In germline, CDR1 is MNHEY, CDR2 SVGEGT. Sample-barcoded 5' priming and a J-beta primer mix drove a second PCR of about 6 to 12 cycles. One entry per CDR3 protein, called by TCRdb with MiXCR from the 5' RACE reads. The sample consists of over 600,000 distinct CDR3 sequences, over 40% of them appearing once. Researchers collected ten milliliters of peripheral blood from every single donor.

Material: blood. The TCR comes from a man older than 75 in good health. The gene calls are TRBV6-2 or TRBV6-3 and TRBJ1-5; D unresolved. CDR3 sequence: CASSYSNGPQQPQHF. The DNA for the CDR3 is TGTGCCAGCAGTTACTCGAACGGGCCCCAACAGCCCCAGCATTTT.